This section outlines one TCR beta chain sequence together with its context. What it binds is not known. Treatment given: oral pan-JAK inhibitor, 5-10 mg twice daily. Sorting from PBMCs produced CD4+ and CD8+ T cells. The data were taken from a study of CD8+ T cells in alopecia areata. Study summary: Those patients who were treated received oral tofacitinib, which was given at 5 to 10 mg twice daily for moderate-to-severe alopecia areata. Tofacitinib exposure lasted 6 to 18 months, followed by 6 months off drug. General study points: It was observed that many expanded lesional clones persisted in scalp and blood during tofacitinib.

RNA extraction and reverse transcription yielded cDNA as sequencing template. Repertoires were generated with immunoSEQ multiplex PCR, while TCRdb's copy carries only in-frame clones and drops some. The table has 90,000 to 120,000 clones, roughly 84% seen once. The V segment lost 0 bases and the J segment 11 bases; nucleotides outside the gene matches: 8. This CDR3 is 15 amino acids long. The germline V gene has CDR1 LGHNA and CDR2 YNFKEQ. The sequences come from CD8+ T cells sorted from blood, collected at week 24, from a patient treated with tofacitinib. This rearrangement joins TRBV4-2 to TRBJ2-2, with TRBD2 matching 8 bases. The TCR was taken from a human donor with alopecia areata. The CDR3 reads CASSQEVAGWLELFF. The CDR3 DNA reads TGTGCCAGCAGCCAAGAAGTAGCGGGGTGGTTAGAGCTGTTTTTT.